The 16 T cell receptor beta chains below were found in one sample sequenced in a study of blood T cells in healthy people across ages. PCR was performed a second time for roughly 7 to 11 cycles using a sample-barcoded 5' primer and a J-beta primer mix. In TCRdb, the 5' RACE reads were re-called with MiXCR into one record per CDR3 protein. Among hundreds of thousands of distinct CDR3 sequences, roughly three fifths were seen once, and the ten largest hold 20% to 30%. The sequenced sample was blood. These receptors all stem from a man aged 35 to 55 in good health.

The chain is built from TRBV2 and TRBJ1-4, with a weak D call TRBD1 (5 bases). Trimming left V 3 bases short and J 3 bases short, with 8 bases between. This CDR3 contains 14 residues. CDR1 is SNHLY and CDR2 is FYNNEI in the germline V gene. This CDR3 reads CASSDRGSNEKLFF. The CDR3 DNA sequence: TGTGCCAGCAGTGATAGGGGTTCTAATGAAAAACTGTTTTTT.

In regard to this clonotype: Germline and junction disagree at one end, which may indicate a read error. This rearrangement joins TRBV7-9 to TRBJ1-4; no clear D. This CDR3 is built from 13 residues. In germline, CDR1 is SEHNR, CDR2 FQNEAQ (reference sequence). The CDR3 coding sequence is TGTGCCAGCAGAAAAGGGTTGGGTGAAAAAGTGTTTTTT. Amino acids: CASRKGLGEKVFF.

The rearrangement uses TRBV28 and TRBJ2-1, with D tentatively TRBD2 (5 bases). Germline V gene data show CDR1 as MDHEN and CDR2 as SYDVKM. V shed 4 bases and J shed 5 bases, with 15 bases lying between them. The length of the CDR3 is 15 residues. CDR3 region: CASSSPSPSNNEQFF. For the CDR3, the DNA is TGTGCCAGCAGTTCGCCTAGCCCTTCGAACAATGAGCAGTTCTTC.

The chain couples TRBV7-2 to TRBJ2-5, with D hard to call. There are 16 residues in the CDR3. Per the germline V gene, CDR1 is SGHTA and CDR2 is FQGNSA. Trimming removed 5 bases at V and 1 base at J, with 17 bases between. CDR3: CASSPTHSLTQETQYF. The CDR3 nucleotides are TGTGCCAGCAGCCCCACGCACTCCCTTACCCAAGAGACCCAGTACTTC. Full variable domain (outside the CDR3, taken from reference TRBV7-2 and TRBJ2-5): GAGVSQSPSNKVTEKGKDVELRCDPISGHTALYWYRQSLGQGLEFLIYFQGNSAPDKSGLPSDRFSAERTGGSVSTLTIQRTQQEDSAVYLCASSPTHSLTQETQYFGPGTRLLVL.

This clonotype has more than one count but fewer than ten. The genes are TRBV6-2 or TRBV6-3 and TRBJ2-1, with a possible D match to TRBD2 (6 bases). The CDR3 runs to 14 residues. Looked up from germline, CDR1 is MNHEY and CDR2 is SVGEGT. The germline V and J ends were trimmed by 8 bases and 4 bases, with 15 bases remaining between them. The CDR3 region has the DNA TGTGCCAGCTGCGGGACGGCAATTTACAATGAGCAGTTCTTC. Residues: CASCGTAIYNEQFF.

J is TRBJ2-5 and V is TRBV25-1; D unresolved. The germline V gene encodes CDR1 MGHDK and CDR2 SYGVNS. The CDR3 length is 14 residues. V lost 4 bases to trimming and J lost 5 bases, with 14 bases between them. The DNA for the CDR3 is TGTGCCAGCAGTGTAATCTTTGGGGATGAGACCCAGTACTTC. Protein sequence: CASSVIFGDETQYF.

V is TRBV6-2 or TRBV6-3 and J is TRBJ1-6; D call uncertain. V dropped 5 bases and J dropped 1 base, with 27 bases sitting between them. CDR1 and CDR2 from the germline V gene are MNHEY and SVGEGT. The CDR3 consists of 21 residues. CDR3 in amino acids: CASSAADSTDRPRSYNSPLHF. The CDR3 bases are TGTGCCAGCAGTGCCGCCGACTCCACAGACCGTCCGAGGTCCTATAATTCACCCCTCCACTTT.

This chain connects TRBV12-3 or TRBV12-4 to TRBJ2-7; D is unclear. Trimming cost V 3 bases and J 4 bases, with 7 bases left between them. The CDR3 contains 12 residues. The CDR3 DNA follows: TGTGCCAGCAGTTTCTCTCTATACGAGCAGTACTTC. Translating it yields CASSFSLYEQYF.

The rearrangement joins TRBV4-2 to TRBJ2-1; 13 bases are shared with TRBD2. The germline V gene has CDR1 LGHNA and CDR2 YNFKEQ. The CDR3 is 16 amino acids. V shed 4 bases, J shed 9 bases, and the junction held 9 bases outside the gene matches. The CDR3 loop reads CASSPSLAGGGGEQFF. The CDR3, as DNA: TGTGCCAGCAGCCCATCACTAGCGGGAGGGGGCGGTGAGCAGTTCTTC.

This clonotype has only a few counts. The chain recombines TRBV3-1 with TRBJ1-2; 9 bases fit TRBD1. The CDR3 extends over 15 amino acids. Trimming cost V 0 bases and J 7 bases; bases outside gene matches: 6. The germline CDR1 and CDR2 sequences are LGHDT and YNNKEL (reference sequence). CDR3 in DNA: TGTGCCAGCAGCCAAGAAAGGGGACAGGGTTGTGGCTACACCTTC. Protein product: CASSQERGQGCGYTF.

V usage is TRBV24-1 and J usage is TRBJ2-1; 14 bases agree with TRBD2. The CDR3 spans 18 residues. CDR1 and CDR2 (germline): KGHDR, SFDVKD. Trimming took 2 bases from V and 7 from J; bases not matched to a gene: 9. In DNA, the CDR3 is TGTGCCACCAGTGATTCCCCGGGACTAGCGGGAGAGGGGAATGAGCAGTTCTTC. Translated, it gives CATSDSPGLAGEGNEQFF.

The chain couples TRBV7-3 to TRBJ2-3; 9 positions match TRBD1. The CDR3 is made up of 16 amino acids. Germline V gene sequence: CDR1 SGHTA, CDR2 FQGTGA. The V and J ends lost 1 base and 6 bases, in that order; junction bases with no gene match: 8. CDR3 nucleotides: TGTGCCAGCAGCTTAAGTGGGACAGGGTCTTGGGATACGCAGTATTTT. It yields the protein CASSLSGTGSWDTQYF.

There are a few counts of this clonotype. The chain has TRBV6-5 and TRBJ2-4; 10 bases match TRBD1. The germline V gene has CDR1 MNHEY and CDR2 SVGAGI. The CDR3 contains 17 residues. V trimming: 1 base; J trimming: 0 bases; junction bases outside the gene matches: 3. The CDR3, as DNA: TGTGCCAGCAGTTACTGGGACAGGGGATTAGCCAAAAACATTCAGTACTTC. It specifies CASSYWDRGLAKNIQYF.

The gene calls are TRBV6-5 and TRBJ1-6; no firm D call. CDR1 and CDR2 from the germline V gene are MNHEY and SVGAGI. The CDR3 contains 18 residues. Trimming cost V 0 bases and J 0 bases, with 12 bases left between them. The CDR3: CASSYSQRRSSYNSPLHF. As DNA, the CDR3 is TGTGCCAGCAGTTACTCACAACGTCGGAGCTCCTATAATTCACCCCTCCACTTT.

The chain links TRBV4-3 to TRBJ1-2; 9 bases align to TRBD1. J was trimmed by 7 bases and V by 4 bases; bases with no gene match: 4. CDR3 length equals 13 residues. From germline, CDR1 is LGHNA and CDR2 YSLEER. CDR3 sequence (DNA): TGCGCCAGCAGCCGGGACAGGGCGGGTGGCTACACCTTC. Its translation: CASSRDRAGGYTF.

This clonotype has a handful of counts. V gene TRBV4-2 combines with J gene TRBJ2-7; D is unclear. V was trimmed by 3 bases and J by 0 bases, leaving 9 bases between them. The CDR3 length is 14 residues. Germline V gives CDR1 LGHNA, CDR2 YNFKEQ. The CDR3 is CASSHVRNSYEQYF. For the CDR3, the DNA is TGTGCCAGCAGCCACGTACGGAACTCCTACGAGCAGTACTTC.